These 23 T cell receptor beta chains came from one sample sequenced in a study of T cell repertoires in cytomegalovirus infection. TCRdb called the reads again in MiXCR, with one record for every CDR3 protein. The sample lists fewer than 950,000 distinct CDR3 sequences, about 33% occurring once. Their specific antigens are unknown. The sample consisted of cultured CD8+ T cells from PBMCs, taken from culture after CMV antigen stimulation. The origin of the receptors is a human donor in good health (CMV status not recorded). Some clones in this sample may be carry-over from other donors' samples.

The chain couples TRBV4-3 to TRBJ2-7; TRBD1 agrees at 10 bases. V gave up 3 bases and J gave up 0 bases; unmatched junction bases: 11. The CDR3 covers 18 residues. Germline CDR1 is LGHNA and CDR2 is YSLEER. The CDR3 bases are TGCGCCAGCAGCCACCACGACCTCGGGACAGGGGACTCCTACGAGCAGTACGTC. This codes for CASSHHDLGTGDSYEQYV.

The rearrangement uses TRBV12-3 or TRBV12-4 and TRBJ2-3; tentatively, D is TRBD1 (6 bases). The CDR3 sequence is 14 residues long. V lost 4 bases and J lost 5, with 13 bases in between. The CDR3 coding sequence is TGTGCCAGCAGTTCAACAGGGCCGATAGATACGCAGTATTTT. It yields the protein CASSSTGPIDTQYF.

The chain employs TRBV19 and TRBJ1-2; D is unclear. The V end was cut by 5 bases, the J end by 8 bases, with 6 bases between. The CDR3 has 10 residues. Germline CDR1 reads LNHDA; CDR2 reads SQIVND (reference sequence). For the CDR3, the DNA is TGTGCCAGTAGTCATCCCGGCTACACCTTC. Translating it yields CASSHPGYTF.

Note on this clonotype: It may be a read error: a sequence one base away is much more abundant. The gene calls are TRBV7-2 and TRBJ2-7; D gene uncertain. Germline V gives CDR1 SGHTA, CDR2 FQGNSA. This CDR3 has 14 residues. DNA for the CDR3: TGTGCCAACAGCTTAGTTATGGGTGCCTACGAGCAGTACGTC. The encoded protein is CANSLVMGAYEQYV.

The rearrangement links TRBV6-1 to TRBJ1-1, with D uncertain. Trimming cost V 7 bases and J 0 bases, with 12 bases left between them. The CDR3 is 14 amino acids. Germline V CDR1 and CDR2: MNHNS, SASEGT. The CDR3 nucleotides are TGTGCCAGCACCAAGTATGCTATGAACACTGAAGCTTTCTTT. Residues: CASTKYAMNTEAFF.

A few counts support this clonotype. The chain employs TRBV15 and TRBJ2-1; TRBD1 might be the D (5 bases). The length of the CDR3 is 12 residues. Trimming shortened V by 3 bases and J by 12 bases, and 12 bases separated the two germline ends. Looked up from germline, CDR1 is LNHNV and CDR2 is YYDKDF (reference sequence). CDR3 sequence reads: CATSSGHTWQFF. CDR3 in DNA: TGTGCCACCAGCAGTGGACATACATGGCAGTTCTTC.

The chain carries TRBV27 and TRBJ2-1; TRBD2 agrees at 10 bases. V lost 8 bases and J lost 7; bases outside the gene matches: 8. CDR3 length equals 14 residues. The germline CDR1 and CDR2 sequences are MNHEY and SMNVEV (reference sequence). As DNA, the CDR3 is TGTGCCAGCCGGAGCGGGGGGGCTCGTAATGAGCAGTTCTTC. Protein: CASRSGGARNEQFF.

This chain connects TRBV10-3 to TRBJ1-2, with D hard to call. This CDR3 is built from 11 residues. V was pared by 6 bases and J by 6 bases, with 8 bases between. CDR1 and CDR2 (germline): ENHRY, SYGVKD. This CDR3 is CAIRNSDGYTF. The CDR3 coding sequence is TGTGCCATCAGGAACTCGGATGGCTACACCTTC.

This rearrangement joins TRBV20-1 to TRBJ2-1; TRBD2 matches 12 bases. Looked up from germline, CDR1 is DFQATT and CDR2 is SNEGSKA (reference sequence). The V gene end was trimmed by 3 bases and the J gene end by 3 bases; junction bases not matched to a gene: 3. This CDR3 contains 15 residues. CDR3 sequence: CSASLAGGSYNEQFF. The CDR3 DNA reads as TGCAGTGCTAGTCTAGCGGGGGGGAGCTACAATGAGCAGTTCTTC.

V usage is TRBV12-3 or TRBV12-4 and J usage is TRBJ2-5; no clear D. V was cut by 6 bases and J by 3 bases, with 11 bases left in between. The CDR3 length is 13 residues. In DNA, the CDR3 is TGTGCCAGCAGGTTCGACTTGGAAGAGACCCAGTACTTC. This sequence encodes CASRFDLEETQYF.

The chain carries TRBV6-8 and TRBJ2-7, with a possible D match to TRBD1 (5 bases). This CDR3 has 10 amino acids. V was cut by 5 bases and J by 7 bases, with 6 bases left in between. Germline V gives CDR1 MNHGY, CDR2 SAAAGT. The CDR3 bases are TGTGCCAGCAGTAGGGGAGAGCAGTACGTC. It encodes CASSRGEQYV.

The rearrangement uses TRBV28 and TRBJ2-5; D is perhaps TRBD2 (5 bases). The ends were cut back, 3 bases at V and 2 bases at J, with 19 bases in the middle. CDR1 MDHEN and CDR2 SYDVKM come from the germline V gene. The CDR3 consists of 17 residues. The CDR3 bases are TGTGCCAGCAGTTTCACCCGCGAGGTACTAGAACAAGAGACCCAGTACTTC. Its translation: CASSFTREVLEQETQYF. Complete variable domain (other parts from reference TRBV28 and TRBJ2-5): DVKVTQSSRYLVKRTGEKVFLECVQDMDHENMFWYRQDPGLGLRLIYFSYDVKMKEKGDIPEGYSVSREKKERFSLILESASTNQTSMYLCASSFTREVLEQETQYFGPGTRLLVL.

This chain joins TRBV28 and TRBJ2-1, with D possibly being TRBD1 (6 bases). CDR3 length equals 18 residues. Germline CDR1 and CDR2: MDHEN and SYDVKM. V lost 6 bases and J lost 2, with 23 bases in between. Here the CDR3 DNA reads TGTGCCAGCAGCCTTATGGCCCACCGGGACAAAACCTACAATGAGCAGTTCTTC. Its protein product is CASSLMAHRDKTYNEQFF.

The chain has TRBV4-3 and TRBJ2-1; TRBD2 matches at 7 bases. Germline V gene sequence: CDR1 LGHNA, CDR2 YSLEER. The CDR3 has 14 amino acids. Trimming took 1 base from V and 8 from J; bases not matched to a gene: 5. CDR3 residues: CASSQVAGRDEQFF. CDR3 in DNA: TGCGCCAGCAGCCAAGTGGCAGGGAGGGATGAGCAGTTCTTC.

This clonotype was counted at least ten times. V gene TRBV12-5 combines with J gene TRBJ1-2; 8 bases are a match to TRBD1. CDR1 and CDR2 from the germline V gene are LGHNT and FRNRAP. This CDR3 is 16 amino acids long. Germline trimming cut 1 base from V and 6 bases from J; bases unmatched to any gene: 10. As DNA, the CDR3 is TGTGCTAGTGGTTTGGGATACCAGGGGGCGCAGAATGGCTACACCTTC. Translated, it gives CASGLGYQGAQNGYTF.

This rearrangement joins TRBV29-1 to TRBJ1-1, with D perhaps TRBD1 (5 bases). Germline V gene data show CDR1 as SQVTM and CDR2 as ANQGSEA. V lost 7 bases and J 4 bases, leaving 10 bases between the germline ends. CDR3 length: 11 amino acids. The CDR3 spells CSAERGTEAFF. The CDR3, as DNA: TGCAGCGCCGAAAGGGGCACTGAAGCTTTCTTT.

The V and J genes are TRBV12-3 or TRBV12-4 and TRBJ1-1; D is unresolved. The CDR3 loop spans 15 amino acids. V lost 6 bases to trimming and J lost 4 bases, with 18 bases between them. CDR3 sequence reads: CASSPRLGGPTEAFF. The CDR3 DNA sequence: TGTGCCAGCAGCCCCCGGCTGGGAGGGCCCACTGAAGCTTTCTTT.

The chain combines TRBV5-6 with TRBJ2-7; D is undetermined. This CDR3 has 14 residues. Between the trimmed V and J ends, which lost 3 bases and 2 bases, there was a span of 12 bases. Germline values: CDR1 SGHDT, CDR2 YYEEEE. CDR3 in amino acids: CASSSAAFTYEQYF. The DNA of the CDR3 is TGTGCCAGCAGCTCGGCGGCTTTTACCTACGAGCAGTACTTC.

This clonotype was found once. The rearrangement joins TRBV27 to TRBJ2-4, with D possibly being TRBD1 (5 bases). V lost 2 bases and J lost 6, with 8 bases in between. This CDR3 region has 13 residues. Germline V gene lookup returns CDR1 MNHEY and CDR2 SMNVEV (reference sequence). CDR3 DNA sequence: TGTGCCAGCAGTTTAGGCAGGGCAAACATTCAGTACTTC. It is translated as CASSLGRANIQYF.

The CDR3 sequence: CASSLEQIHGYTF. The CDR3 DNA follows: TGTGCCAGCAGCTTAGAACAGATTCATGGCTACACCTTC. The V call is TRBV7-9, the J call TRBJ1-2; D is unresolved. Per the germline V gene, CDR1 is SEHNR and CDR2 is FQNEAQ (reference sequence). The V end was cut by 1 base, the J end by 6 bases, with 9 bases between. CDR3 length: 13 residues.

The CDR3 loop reads CASSESNSYNEQFF. Here the CDR3 DNA reads TGTGCCAGCAGTGAGTCGAACAGCTACAATGAGCAGTTCTTC. The chain uses TRBV6-5 and TRBJ2-1; D is uncertain. Looked up from germline, CDR1 is MNHEY and CDR2 is SVGAGI. Trimming took off 5 bases at V and 3 bases at J, with 11 bases between the two ends. This CDR3 spans 14 amino acids.

The chain is built from TRBV2 and TRBJ2-7; 9 positions match TRBD1. CDR3 length: 15 residues. Germline V gives CDR1 SNHLY, CDR2 FYNNEI. V dropped 6 bases and J dropped 2; count of bases not matched to a gene: 8. The CDR3 here is CASRGTGKITYEQYF. In DNA form, the CDR3 reads TGTGCCAGCAGGGGGACAGGGAAGATTACCTACGAGCAGTACTTC.

In the case of this clonotype: Compared with germline, one end of the junction differs, possibly owing to a read error. V gene TRBV7-7 combines with J gene TRBJ2-3, with unresolved D. Germline V gives CDR1 SSHAT, CDR2 FNYEAQ (reference sequence). The CDR3 sequence is 14 residues long. DNA of the CDR3: TGTGCTAGCAGCTTTGGACCAGCCCCAGATACGCAGTATTTT. It is translated as CASSFGPAPDTQYF.